This T cell receptor (beta chain) was sequenced in a study of cytomegalovirus exposure and HLA in healthy donors. Whole-study results and caveats: The authors enumerated over 150 TCR beta chains as linked to cytomegalovirus. In a later analysis, a missense DCLRE1C variant was linked to TCR beta V- and J-gene trimming.

A remark on this clone: No antigen is known for it. An end of the junction does not agree with germline; a read error may underlie this.

Germline V gene lookup returns CDR1 SSHAT and CDR2 FNYEAQ (reference sequence). The CDR3 is made up of 14 amino acids. The PCR had 60 Vbeta and 13 Jbeta primers. Measured with immunoSEQ multiplex PCR; TCRdb has only the in-frame clones, and not every one. The table has about 120,000 clones, around 82% seen once; the top ten hold more than 3.5%. The TCR sequence derives from a woman in her thirties or forties in good health and CMV-seropositive. The sequencing sample was made of PBMCs. V gene TRBV7-7 combines with J gene TRBJ2-7, with TRBD1 identical over 9 bases. The DNA for the CDR3 is TGTGCTAGCAGCCCGACAGGGGGCTCCTACGAGCAGTACTTC. Encoded protein: CASSPTGGSYEQYF.